This T cell receptor (beta chain) originates from a study of cytotoxic CD8 clonotypes in ibrutinib-treated CLL (dated by TCRdb to 2020 to 2022). At the level of the whole study: The cohort was composed of ten to eleven relapsed/refractory and roughly 15 treatment-naive patients; IGHV unmutated status was identified in 17 patients. Cryopreserved peripheral blood mononuclear cells were collected at three points: before therapy, at response, and at either sustained remission or disease progression. Patients were still on ibrutinib when every remission and progressive disease sample was collected. Of the approximately 86 people in the trial, around 25 had longitudinal samples available. On average, each sample yielded 250,000 to 300,000 productive templates and tens of thousands of productive rearrangements. Partial responses were observed in approximately 24 patients and complete responses in 2; after a median follow-up of about 69 months, remission was maintained in 14 patients and progression was observed in approximately 12. The response samples were drawn at a median of roughly twelve months into treatment, with a range of about 6 to 40 months.

A MiSeq instrument was used for deep resolution sequencing, which targeted depths ranging from 1 in 1 million up to 1 in 200,000 T cells, with coverage averaging 10x for each clonotype. TCR beta libraries were generated with the immunoSEQ hsTCRB Kit. Under the source paper's analysis protocol: The data were analyzed with ImmunoSEQ Analyzer and ImmunoSEQ Data Assistant, and V, D and J gene assignments followed IMGT definitions. Clonality, which ranges from 0 to 1, was calculated by subtracting the normalized Shannon entropy of productive rearrangement frequencies from one. Public clonotype analysis was restricted to overrepresented clonotypes comprising at least 0.05% of each patient's repertoire. About a dozen age-matched healthy donor repertoires from immuneACCESS served as clonality controls. TCRdb limited this immuneACCESS table to in-frame rearrangements with V and J called. A share of clones is missing; checked studies link under half to unresolved V genes, and the rest is unexplained. The D gene and trimming were derived from the DNA, and the V and J assignments and clone size from that table. This sample holds roughly 250,000 clones; under 80% were observed only once. The biggest ten clones account for just over 15% of the sample.

The time point label corresponds to: approximately 25 months on ibrutinib. For TCR beta library preparation, about 2.2 micrograms of genomic DNA was extracted from cryopreserved PBMCs. High-throughput TCR beta sequencing was performed on longitudinal blood samples from CLL patients receiving ibrutinib monotherapy. Patients were enrolled in a phase 2 open-label single-center ibrutinib monotherapy trial. Remarks on this clone: There is no known antigen for this receptor. No much larger clone is present one base from it, and per-base qualities are unavailable.

What the work shows at the level of the full study, not this receptor alone: Clonality increased at ibrutinib response, stayed stable in sustained remission, and fell back toward baseline at progression. At baseline, clonality was higher than in age-matched healthy donors and showed a strong correlation with circulating CD8+ T-cell counts. Lymph node repertoires were not examined, and the timing of sampling was not matched between patients in sustained remission and those whose disease progressed. Public clonotypes were rare and either shrank or stayed stable during treatment, and the rise in clonality at ibrutinib response reflected expansion of private clonotypes.

The germline V gene (reference sequence) supplies CDR1 LNHNV and CDR2 YYDKDF. V and J lose 1 base and 2 bases, and a span of 3 bases separates them. Spanning cysteine to phenylalanine, the CDR3 consists of 13 amino acids. Just CDR3 DNA is preserved here, 39 bases in frame from base 1. The sequencing used PBMCs, collected after 24 months of ibrutinib treatment. The clonotype was recovered from a human donor with chronic lymphocytic leukemia. The chain uses TRBV15 and TRBJ1-3; confidence is insufficient to name the D gene. The DNA sequence is as follows: TGTGCCACCAGCAGAGCGACTGGAAACACCATATATTTT. The translation is CATSRATGNTIYF.